This entry is about one T cell receptor beta chain. Its antigen is as yet unknown. This specimen belongs to a study of cytomegalovirus exposure and HLA in healthy donors. Study findings and constraints: Generally TCR sequences proved uncommon, though certain public TCRs appeared in numerous donors. Cytomegalovirus-associated TCR beta chains were listed, numbering roughly 150.

This CDR3 has 16 residues. Germline V gene sequence: CDR1 SNHLY, CDR2 FYNNEI. Trimming removed 2 bases from V and 4 bases from J, with 17 bases in between. Repertoires were generated with immunoSEQ multiplex PCR, while TCRdb's copy carries only in-frame clones and drops some. The repertoire holds some 49,000 clones, with approximately 93% as singletons. The chain employs TRBV2 and TRBJ1-2; a weak D match, TRBD1 (5 bases). The sequence came from a woman younger than 35 in good health and CMV-seropositive. The sequenced sample consisted of PBMCs. CDR3 DNA sequence: TGTGCCAGCAGTGAACTGGGGCGTGGGGGAGGCTATGGCTACACCTTC. Amino acid sequence: CASSELGRGGGYGYTF.